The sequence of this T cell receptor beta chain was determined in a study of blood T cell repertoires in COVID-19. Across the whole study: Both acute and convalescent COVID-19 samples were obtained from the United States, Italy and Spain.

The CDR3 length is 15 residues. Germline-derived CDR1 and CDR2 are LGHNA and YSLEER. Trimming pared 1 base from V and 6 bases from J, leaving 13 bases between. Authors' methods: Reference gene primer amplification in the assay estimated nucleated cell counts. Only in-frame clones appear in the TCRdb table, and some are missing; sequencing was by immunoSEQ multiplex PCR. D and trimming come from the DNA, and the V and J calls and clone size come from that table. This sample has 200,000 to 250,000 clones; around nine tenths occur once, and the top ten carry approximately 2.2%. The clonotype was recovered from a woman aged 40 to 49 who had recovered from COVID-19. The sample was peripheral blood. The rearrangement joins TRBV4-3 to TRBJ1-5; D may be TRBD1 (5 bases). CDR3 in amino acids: CASSQVDRGGQPQHF. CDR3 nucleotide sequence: TGCGCCAGCAGCCAAGTGGATAGGGGCGGTCAGCCCCAGCATTTT.